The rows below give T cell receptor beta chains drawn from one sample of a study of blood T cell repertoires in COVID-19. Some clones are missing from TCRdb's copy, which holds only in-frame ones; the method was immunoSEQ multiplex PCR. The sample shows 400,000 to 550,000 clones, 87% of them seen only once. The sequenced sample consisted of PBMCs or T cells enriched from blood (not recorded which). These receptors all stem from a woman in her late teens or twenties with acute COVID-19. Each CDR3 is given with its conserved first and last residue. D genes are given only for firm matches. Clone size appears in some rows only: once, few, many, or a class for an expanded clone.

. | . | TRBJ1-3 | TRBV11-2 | CASSTDPRNTIYF | TGTGCCAGCAGCACTGATCCGAGAAACACCATATATTTT
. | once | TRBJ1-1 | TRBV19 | CASSPTANTEAFF | TGTGCCAGTAGTCCCACAGCGAACACTGAAGCTTTCTTT
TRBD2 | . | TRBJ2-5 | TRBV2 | CASSYGLAGEETQYF | TGTGCCAGCAGCTACGGGCTAGCGGGGGAAGAGACCCAGTACTTC
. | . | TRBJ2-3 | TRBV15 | CATSRDRQGTDTQYF | TGTGCCACCAGCAGAGATAGGCAGGGTACAGATACGCAGTATTTT
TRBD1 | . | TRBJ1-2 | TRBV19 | CASTPVGQGIHYGYTF | TGTGCCAGTACCCCGGTAGGACAGGGGATCCACTATGGCTACACCTTC
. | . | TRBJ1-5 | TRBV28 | CASSPHREGYSNQPQHF | TGTGCCAGCAGCCCCCACAGGGAGGGGTATAGCAATCAGCCCCAGCATTTT
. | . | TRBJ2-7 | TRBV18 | CASSPAGANYEQYF | TGTGCCAGCTCACCAGCAGGGGCGAATTACGAGCAGTACTTC
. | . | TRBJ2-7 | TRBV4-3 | CASSQDLQEAYEQYF | TGCGCCAGCAGCCAAGACCTCCAGGAGGCCTACGAGCAGTACTTC
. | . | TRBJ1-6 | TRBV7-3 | CASSSGRDSPLHF | TGTGCCAGCAGCTCCGGGAGGGATTCACCCCTCCACTTT
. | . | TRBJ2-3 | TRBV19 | CASSIEKGGGEDTQYF | TGTGCCAGTAGTATAGAAAAAGGGGGGGGTGAAGATACGCAGTATTTT
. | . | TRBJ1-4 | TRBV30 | CAWSVNQGEKLFF | TGTGCCTGGAGTGTAAATCAGGGTGAAAAACTGTTTTTT
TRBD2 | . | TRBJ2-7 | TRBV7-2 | CASSLRGGEQYF | TGTGCCAGCAGCTTGCGGGGAGGGGAGCAGTACTTC
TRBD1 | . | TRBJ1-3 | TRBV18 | CASSAGTASGNTIYF | TGTGCCAGCTCAGCCGGGACAGCCTCTGGAAACACCATATATTTT
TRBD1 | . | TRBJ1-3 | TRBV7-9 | CASSHLTGAGNTIYF | TGTGCCAGCAGCCACCTTACAGGGGCTGGAAACACCATATATTTT
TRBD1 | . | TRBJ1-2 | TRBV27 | CASSKRQGAANYGYTF | TGTGCCAGCAGTAAGAGACAGGGGGCAGCTAACTATGGCTACACCTTC
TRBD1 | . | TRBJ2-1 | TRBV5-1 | CASSLEGTGGGEQFF | TGCGCCAGCAGCTTGGAAGGGACAGGGGGAGGAGAGCAGTTCTTC
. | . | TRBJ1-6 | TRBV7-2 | CASSSRGGYNSPLHF | TGTGCCAGCAGTTCAAGAGGGGGATATAATTCACCCCTCCACTTT
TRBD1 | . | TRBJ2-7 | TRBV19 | CASSRDRVSYEQYF | TGTGCCAGTAGCCGGGACAGGGTGTCCTACGAGCAGTACTTC
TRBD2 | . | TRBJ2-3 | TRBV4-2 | CASSSGLARKVTDTQYF | TGTGCCAGCAGTTCTGGACTAGCGAGGAAAGTCACAGATACGCAGTATTTT
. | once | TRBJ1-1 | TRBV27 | CASSLVGPGQAFF | TGTGCCAGCAGTTTAGTGGGGCCCGGACAAGCTTTCTTT
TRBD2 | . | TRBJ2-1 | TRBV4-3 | CASSQDSGRGSYNEQFF | TGCGCCAGCAGCCAAGACAGCGGGAGGGGTTCCTACAATGAGCAGTTCTTC
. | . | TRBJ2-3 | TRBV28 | CASSSSWGVTDTQYF | TGTGCCAGCAGTTCTTCTTGGGGCGTGACAGATACGCAGTATTTT
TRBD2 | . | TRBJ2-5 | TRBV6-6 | CASSPSGMFVETQYF | TGTGCCAGCAGCCCGAGCGGGATGTTCGTAGAGACCCAGTACTTC
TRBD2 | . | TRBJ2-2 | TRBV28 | CASSLRVAGGPGELFF | TGTGCCAGCAGTTTGAGGGTAGCGGGAGGGCCCGGGGAGCTGTTTTTT
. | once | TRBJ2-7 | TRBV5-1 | CASSLEGGTYEQYF | TGCGCCAGCAGCTTGGAGGGGGGGACCTACGAGCAGTACTTC
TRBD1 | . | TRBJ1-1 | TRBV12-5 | CASGLERPGQGARGTEAFF | TGTGCTAGTGGTCTCGAACGTCCGGGACAGGGGGCGCGTGGCACTGAAGCTTTCTTT
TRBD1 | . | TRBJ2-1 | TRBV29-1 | CSADAGTGYNEQFF | TGCAGCGCCGATGCGGGGACAGGGTACAATGAGCAGTTCTTC
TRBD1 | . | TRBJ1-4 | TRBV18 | CASSGDRGGEKLFF | TGTGCCAGCTCAGGGGACAGGGGCGGTGAAAAACTGTTTTTT
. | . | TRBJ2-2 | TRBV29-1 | CSAKQGMGTGELFF | TGCAGCGCTAAACAGGGAATGGGCACCGGGGAGCTGTTTTTT
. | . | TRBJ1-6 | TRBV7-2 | CASSPGTSNSPLHF | TGTGCCAGCAGCCCCGGGACAAGTAATTCACCCCTCCACTTT
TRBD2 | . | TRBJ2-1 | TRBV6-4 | CASSPRRTSATNEQFF | TGTGCCAGCAGTCCCCGAAGGACTAGCGCCACCAATGAGCAGTTCTTC
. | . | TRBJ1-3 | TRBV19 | CASSMKYVGGNTIYF | TGTGCCAGTAGTATGAAATACGTCGGGGGAAACACCATATATTTT
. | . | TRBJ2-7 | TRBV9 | CASSVDRRDEQYF | TGTGCCAGCAGCGTAGACAGGAGGGACGAGCAGTACTTC
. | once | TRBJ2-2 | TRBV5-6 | CASSFWPDHANTGELFF | TGTGCCAGCAGCTTTTGGCCAGATCATGCGAACACCGGGGAGCTGTTTTTT
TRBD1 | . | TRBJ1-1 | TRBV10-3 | CAISAEEGGAGTEAFF | TGTGCCATCAGTGCTGAGGAAGGGGGCGCAGGCACTGAAGCTTTCTTT
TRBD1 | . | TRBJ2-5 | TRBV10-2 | CASSPPLQGAETQYF | TGCGCCAGCAGCCCACCCCTTCAGGGGGCAGAGACCCAGTACTTC
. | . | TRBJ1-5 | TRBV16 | CASSQSRDQPQHF | TGTGCCAGCAGCCAATCGAGGGATCAGCCCCAGCATTTT
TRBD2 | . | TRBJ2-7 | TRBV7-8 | CASSRVTRGAAYEQYF | TGTGCCAGCAGCCGAGTCACGCGGGGGGCGGCTTACGAGCAGTACTTC
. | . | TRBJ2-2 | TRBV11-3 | CASSMQDSGELFF | TGTGCCAGCAGCATGCAGGACAGCGGGGAGCTGTTTTTT
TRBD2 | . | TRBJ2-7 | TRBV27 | CARSSGARSYEQYF | TGTGCCAGATCTAGCGGGGCACGCTCCTACGAGCAGTACTTC
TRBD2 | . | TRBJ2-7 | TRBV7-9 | CASSTSGRSYEQYF | TGTGCCAGCAGTACTAGCGGGAGGTCCTACGAGCAGTACTTC
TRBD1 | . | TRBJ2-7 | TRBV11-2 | CASSSTGPNYEQYF | TGTGCCAGCAGCTCGACAGGGCCCAACTACGAGCAGTACTTC
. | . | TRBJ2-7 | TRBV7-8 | CASSSDRPSYEQYF | TGTGCCAGCAGCTCCGACAGGCCCTCCTACGAGCAGTACTTC
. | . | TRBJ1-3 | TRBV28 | CASIQGTNTIYF | TGTGCCAGCATACAGGGTACTAACACCATATATTTT
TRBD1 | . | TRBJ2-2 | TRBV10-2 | CASRQGANTGELFF | TGCGCCAGCAGACAGGGGGCCAATACCGGGGAGCTGTTTTTT
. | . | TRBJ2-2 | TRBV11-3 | CASSFGSTGTGELFF | TGTGCCAGCAGCTTTGGGTCGACAGGTACCGGGGAGCTGTTTTTT
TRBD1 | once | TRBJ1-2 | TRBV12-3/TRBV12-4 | CASRVEGTVGYTF | TGTGCCAGCCGGGTGGAAGGGACAGTCGGCTACACCTTC
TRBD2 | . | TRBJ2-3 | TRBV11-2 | CASSFGGSTDTQYF | TGTGCCAGCAGCTTCGGGGGGTCGACAGATACGCAGTATTTT
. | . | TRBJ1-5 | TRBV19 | CASRLGGNSNQPQHF | TGTGCCAGTAGACTGGGGGGAAACTCTAATCAGCCCCAGCATTTT